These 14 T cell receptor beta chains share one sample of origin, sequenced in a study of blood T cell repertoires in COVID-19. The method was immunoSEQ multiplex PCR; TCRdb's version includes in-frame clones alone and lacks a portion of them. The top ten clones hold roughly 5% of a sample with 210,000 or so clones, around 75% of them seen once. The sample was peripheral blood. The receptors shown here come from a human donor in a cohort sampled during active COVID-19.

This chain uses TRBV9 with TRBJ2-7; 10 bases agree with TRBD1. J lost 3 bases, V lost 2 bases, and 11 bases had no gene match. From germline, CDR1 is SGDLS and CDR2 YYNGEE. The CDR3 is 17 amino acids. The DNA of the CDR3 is TGTGCCAGCAGCGTTGGGGGTCGGGACAGGGGAGTCTACGAGCAGTACTTC. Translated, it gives CASSVGGRDRGVYEQYF.

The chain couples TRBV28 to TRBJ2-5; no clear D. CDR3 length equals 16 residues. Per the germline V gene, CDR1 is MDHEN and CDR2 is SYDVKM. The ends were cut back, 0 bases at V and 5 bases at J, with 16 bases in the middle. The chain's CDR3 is CASSLWVRGSLETQYF. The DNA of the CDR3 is TGTGCCAGCAGTTTATGGGTACGAGGCAGCCTGGAGACCCAGTACTTC.

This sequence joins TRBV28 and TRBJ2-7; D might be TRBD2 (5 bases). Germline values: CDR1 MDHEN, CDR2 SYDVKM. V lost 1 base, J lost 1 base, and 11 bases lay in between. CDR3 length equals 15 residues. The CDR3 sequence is CASSLFLRRSYEQYF. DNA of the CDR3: TGTGCCAGCAGTTTATTTCTAAGGAGGTCCTACGAGCAGTACTTC.

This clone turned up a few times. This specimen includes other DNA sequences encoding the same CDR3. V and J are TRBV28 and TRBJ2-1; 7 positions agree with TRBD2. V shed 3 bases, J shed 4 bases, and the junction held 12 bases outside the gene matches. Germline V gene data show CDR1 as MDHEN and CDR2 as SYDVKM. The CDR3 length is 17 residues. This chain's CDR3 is CASSFPSGGSSYNEQFF. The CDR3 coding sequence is TGTGCCAGCAGTTTCCCGTCGGGCGGGAGCTCGTACAATGAGCAGTTCTTC.

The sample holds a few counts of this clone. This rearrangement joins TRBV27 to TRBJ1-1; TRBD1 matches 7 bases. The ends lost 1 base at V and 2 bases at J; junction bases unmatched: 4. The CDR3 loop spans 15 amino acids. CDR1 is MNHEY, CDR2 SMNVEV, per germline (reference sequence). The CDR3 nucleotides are TGTGCCAGCAGTTTATGGGGGACAGTTAACACTGAAGCTTTCTTT. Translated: CASSLWGTVNTEAFF.

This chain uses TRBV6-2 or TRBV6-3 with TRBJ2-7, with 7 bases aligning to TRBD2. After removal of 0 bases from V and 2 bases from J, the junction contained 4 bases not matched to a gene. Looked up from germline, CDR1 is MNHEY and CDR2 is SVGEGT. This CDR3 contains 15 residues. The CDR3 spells CASSYSLAPTYEQYF. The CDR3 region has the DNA TGTGCCAGCAGTTACTCACTAGCGCCCACCTACGAGCAGTACTTC.

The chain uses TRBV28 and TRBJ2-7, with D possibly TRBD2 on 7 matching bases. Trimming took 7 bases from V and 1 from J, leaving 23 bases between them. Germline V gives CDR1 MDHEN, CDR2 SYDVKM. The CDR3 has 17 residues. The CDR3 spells CASTQGRGGSRSYEQYF. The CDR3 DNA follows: TGTGCCAGCACCCAGGGGAGGGGAGGGTCCCGTTCCTACGAGCAGTACTTC.

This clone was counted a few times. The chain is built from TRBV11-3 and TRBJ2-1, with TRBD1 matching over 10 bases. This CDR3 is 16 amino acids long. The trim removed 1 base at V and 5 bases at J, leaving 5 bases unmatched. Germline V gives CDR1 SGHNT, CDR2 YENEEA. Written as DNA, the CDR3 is TGTGCCAGCAGCTTAGTATGGGGACAGGGGAACAATGAGCAGTTCTTC. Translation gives CASSLVWGQGNNEQFF.

CDR3 in DNA: TGTGCCAGCAGCCAAGATGCCGTTAAAACCGGAAAACTGTTTTTT. Its translation: CASSQDAVKTGKLFF. This chain joins TRBV3-1 (or the pseudogene TRBV3-2) and TRBJ1-4; the D is unclear. CDR1 and CDR2 (germline): LGHDT, YNNKEL (reference sequence). V was cut by 0 bases and J by 10 bases, with 15 bases left in between. The CDR3 spans 15 residues.

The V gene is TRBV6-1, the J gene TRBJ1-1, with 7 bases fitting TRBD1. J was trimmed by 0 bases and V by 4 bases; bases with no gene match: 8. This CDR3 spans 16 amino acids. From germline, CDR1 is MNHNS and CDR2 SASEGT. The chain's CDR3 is CASSVRDSPVNTEAFF. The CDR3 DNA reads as TGTGCCAGCAGTGTTCGGGACAGTCCTGTGAACACTGAAGCTTTCTTT.

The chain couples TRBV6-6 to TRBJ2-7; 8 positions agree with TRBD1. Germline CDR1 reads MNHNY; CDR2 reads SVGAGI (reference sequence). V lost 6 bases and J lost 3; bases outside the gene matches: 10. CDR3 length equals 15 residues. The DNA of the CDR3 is TGTGCCAGCAGGGGTGTAGACAGGGGCTTCTACGAGCAGTACTTC. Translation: CASRGVDRGFYEQYF.

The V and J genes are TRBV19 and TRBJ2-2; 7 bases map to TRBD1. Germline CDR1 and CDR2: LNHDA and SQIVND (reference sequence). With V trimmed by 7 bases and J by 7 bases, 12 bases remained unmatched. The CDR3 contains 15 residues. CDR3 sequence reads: CASKVWTGPVGELFF. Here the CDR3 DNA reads TGTGCCAGTAAGGTTTGGACAGGACCCGTCGGGGAGCTGTTTTTT.

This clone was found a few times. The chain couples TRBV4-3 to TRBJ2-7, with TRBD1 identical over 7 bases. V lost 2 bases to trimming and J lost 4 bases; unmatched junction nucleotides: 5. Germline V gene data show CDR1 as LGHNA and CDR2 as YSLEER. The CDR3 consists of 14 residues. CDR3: CASSQSQGQYEQYF. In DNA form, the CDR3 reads TGCGCCAGCAGCCAATCCCAGGGACAGTACGAGCAGTACTTC.

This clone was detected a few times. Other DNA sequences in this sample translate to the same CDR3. CDR3 coding DNA: TGTGCCAGCAGCCTGACAGGGGGTAATCAGCCCCAGCATTTT. Protein: CASSLTGGNQPQHF. V is TRBV7-9 and J is TRBJ1-5; 9 bases agree with TRBD1. Germline V gene data show CDR1 as SEHNR and CDR2 as FQNEAQ (reference sequence). J gave up 4 bases and V 5 bases, and 3 bases lay outside the gene matches. The CDR3 sequence is 14 residues long.